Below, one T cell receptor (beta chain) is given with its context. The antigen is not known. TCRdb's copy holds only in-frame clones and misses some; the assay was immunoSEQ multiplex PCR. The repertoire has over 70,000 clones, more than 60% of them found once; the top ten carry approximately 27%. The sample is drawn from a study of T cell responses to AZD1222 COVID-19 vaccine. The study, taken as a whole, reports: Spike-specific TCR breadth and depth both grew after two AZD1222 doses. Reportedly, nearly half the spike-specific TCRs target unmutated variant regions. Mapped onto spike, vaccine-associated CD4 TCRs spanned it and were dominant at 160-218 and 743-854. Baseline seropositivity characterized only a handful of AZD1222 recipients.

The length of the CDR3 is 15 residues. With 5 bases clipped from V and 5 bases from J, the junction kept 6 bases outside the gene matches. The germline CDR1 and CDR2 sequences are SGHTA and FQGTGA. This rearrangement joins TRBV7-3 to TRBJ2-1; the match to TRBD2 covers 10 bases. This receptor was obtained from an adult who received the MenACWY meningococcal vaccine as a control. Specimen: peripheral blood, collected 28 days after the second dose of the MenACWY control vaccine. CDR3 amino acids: CASSRSSGGDNEQFF. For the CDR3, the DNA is TGTGCCAGCAGCCGGTCGAGCGGGGGGGACAATGAGCAGTTCTTC.